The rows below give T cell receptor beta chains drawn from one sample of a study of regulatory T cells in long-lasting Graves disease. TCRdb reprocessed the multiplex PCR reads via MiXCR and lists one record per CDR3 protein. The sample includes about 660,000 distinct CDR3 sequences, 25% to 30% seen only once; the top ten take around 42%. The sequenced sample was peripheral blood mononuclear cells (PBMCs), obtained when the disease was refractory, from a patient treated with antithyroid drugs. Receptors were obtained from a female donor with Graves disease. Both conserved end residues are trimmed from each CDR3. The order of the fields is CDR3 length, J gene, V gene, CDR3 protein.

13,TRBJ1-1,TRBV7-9,ASSLATGGDTEAF
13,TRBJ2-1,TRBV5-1,ASRGVAGAYNEQF
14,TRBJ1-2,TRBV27,ASSLRDSLYNYGYT
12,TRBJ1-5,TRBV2,ASRAGTGYQPQH
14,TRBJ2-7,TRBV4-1,ASSQVGQGRSYEQY
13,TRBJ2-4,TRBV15,ATSSRTSHGNIQY
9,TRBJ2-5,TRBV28,ASSFTGTSS
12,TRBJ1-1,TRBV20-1,SARVSYMNTEAF
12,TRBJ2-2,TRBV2,ASSTGIGTGELF
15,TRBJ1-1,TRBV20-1,SARATGGGVGDTEAF
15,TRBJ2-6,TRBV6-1,ASSDLAGSSGANVLT
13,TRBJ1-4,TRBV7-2,ASSSSGQPNEKLF
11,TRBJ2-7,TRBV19,ASSMGKPYEQY
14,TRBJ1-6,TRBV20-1,SARDPRGTGLSPLH
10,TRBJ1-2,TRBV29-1,SVDTGAGGYT
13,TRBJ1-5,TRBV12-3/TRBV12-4,ASTNSGGRGQPQH
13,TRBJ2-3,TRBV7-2,ASRRDQRWEDTQY
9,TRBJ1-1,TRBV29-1,SAGLNTEAF
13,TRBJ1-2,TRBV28,ASSLPPTANYGYT
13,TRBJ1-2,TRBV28,ASRNAGAYPYGYT
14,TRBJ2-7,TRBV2,ASSVGLYLSSYEQY
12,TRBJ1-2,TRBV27,ASSPDPTGVGYT
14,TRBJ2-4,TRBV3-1,ASSQDPAGAKNIQY
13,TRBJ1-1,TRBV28,ASSSATGSLAEAF
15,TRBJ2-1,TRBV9,ASSVELWASSYNEQF
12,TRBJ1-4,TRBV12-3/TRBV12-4,ASSPTGLNEKLF
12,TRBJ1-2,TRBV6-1,ASSLIQGNYGYT